The sequence of this TCR beta chain was determined in a study of blood T cell repertoires in COVID-19. Study background: Some COVID-19 samples were acute and others convalescent; all came from the United States, Italy and Spain. Sample material is recorded as cDNA or gDNA derived from T cells, B-cell-depleted T cells, or PBMCs.

With 2 bases clipped from V and 1 base from J, the junction kept 13 bases outside the gene matches. CDR3 size: 19 residues. The germline CDR1 and CDR2 sequences are SGHTA and FQGNSA. In the original analysis: Using reference gene primer amplification, nucleated cell counts were estimated. Method: immunoSEQ multiplex PCR; TCRdb's copy keeps in-frame clones and lacks some. The V and J calls and the clone size are those of that table, but D and trimming were determined from the DNA. The sample records 250,000 to 350,000 clones, more than 85% being singletons. What the recovered Cohort 3 donors had was two negative PCRs, clearance, or symptom resolution.

V gene TRBV7-2 combines with J gene TRBJ2-1; the match to TRBD2 covers 8 bases. The source material was PBMCs or T cells enriched from blood (not recorded which). The sequence derives from a woman between 25 and 40 years old who had recovered from COVID-19. CDR3 in DNA: TGTGCCAGCAGCTTATGGTACGGGGGGGTCGCGGGATCCTACAATGAGCAGTTCTTC. It yields the protein CASSLWYGGVAGSYNEQFF.